This TCR beta chain was observed in a study of response to subunit inactivated influenza vaccine. Study conclusions and caveats: With each seasonal influenza vaccination, the authors suggested, few new T cells are recruited.

TCRdb itself ran the RT-PCR reads through MiXCR, one entry per CDR3 protein. The table lists 650,000 to 850,000 distinct CDR3 sequences, approximately 13% of them singletons. As concerns this clonotype: Its antigen is as yet unknown.

This TCR derives from a man in his forties or fifties who received an inactivated influenza vaccine. Sequencing was performed on PBMCs from blood, taken approximately 15 days before vaccination.

As DNA, the CDR3 is TGTGCCAGCTCAGTCAGACAGGGGAACACCGGGGAGCTGTTTTTT. Translation gives CASSVRQGNTGELFF. The rearrangement links TRBV18 to TRBJ2-2; TRBD1 aligns across 7 bases. The junction had 4 bases not matched to a gene; V was cut back by 5 bases and J by 1 base. From germline, CDR1 is KGHSH and CDR2 LQKENI. The CDR3 consists of 15 residues.